These 20 T cell receptor beta chains were sequenced from one sample in a study of T cells in Graves' hyperthyroidism and ophthalmopathy. There were TCR beta CDR3 regions amplified from RNA transcripts. HTBI primers were used for first-round RT-PCR of the TCR CDR3. TCRdb fed the multiplex PCR reads into MiXCR, producing one record per CDR3 protein. Here the sample spans roughly 650,000 distinct CDR3 sequences, approximately 15% being singletons. The sequenced sample was blood. The receptors were sampled from a woman aged 40 to 50 with Graves' ophthalmopathy.

The chain has TRBV24-1 and TRBJ1-1, with a possible D match to TRBD1 (6 bases). The CDR3 extends over 15 amino acids. CDR1 is KGHDR and CDR2 is SFDVKD in the germline V gene. The V end was cut by 3 bases, the J end by 3 bases, with 13 bases between. The CDR3 is CATSDPGRGDTEAFF. In DNA form, the CDR3 reads TGTGCCACCAGTGATCCCGGGAGGGGGGACACTGAAGCTTTCTTT.

This clonotype was counted only a few times. The chain links TRBV20-1 to TRBJ2-1; 13 positions match TRBD2. Per germline, CDR1 DFQATT and CDR2 SNEGSKA (reference sequence). The CDR3 sequence is 17 residues long. V gave up 3 bases and J gave up 5 bases; unmatched junction bases: 10. Written as DNA, the CDR3 is TGCAGTGCTAGTGGTGGACTAGCGGGGGCGCCTGACAATGAGCAGTTCTTC. Encoded protein: CSASGGLAGAPDNEQFF.

This rearrangement joins TRBV20-1 to TRBJ2-1, with 11 nucleotides matching TRBD2. Germline CDR1 and CDR2: DFQATT and SNEGSKA (reference sequence). The trim removed 4 bases at V and 8 bases at J, leaving 7 bases unmatched. This CDR3 comprises 14 residues. The CDR3 region has the DNA TGCAGTGCTACCTTTAGCGGGAGGGGCTATGAGCAGTTCTTC. Its translation: CSATFSGRGYEQFF.

The chain links TRBV6-1 to TRBJ2-5; possibly TRBD2 for D (6 bases). Germline V gene sequence: CDR1 MNHNS, CDR2 SASEGT. Trimming removed 9 bases from V and 3 bases from J, with 11 bases in between. CDR3 length equals 12 residues. Written as DNA, the CDR3 is TGTGCCAGTTGGAGGGAGGAAGAGACCCAGTACTTC. Encoded protein: CASWREEETQYF.

This clonotype was observed at least ten times. V and J are TRBV24-1 and TRBJ2-2; D is ambiguous. The CDR3 runs to 15 residues. Germline V gene lookup returns CDR1 KGHDR and CDR2 SFDVKD. Trimming removed 3 bases at V and 5 bases at J, with 12 bases between. The CDR3 DNA sequence: TGTGCCACCAGTGATCCCACGACGCGTACCGGGGAGCTGTTTTTT. Its translation: CATSDPTTRTGELFF.

This clonotype occurred many times. The CDR3 is CSAQSGTETQYF. CDR3 in DNA: TGCAGTGCTCAAAGCGGGACCGAGACCCAGTACTTC. The rearrangement joins TRBV20-1 to TRBJ2-5, with TRBD2 identical over 7 bases. V gave up 5 bases and J gave up 5 bases; unmatched junction bases: 5. Germline V gives CDR1 DFQATT, CDR2 SNEGSKA (reference sequence). The CDR3 is made up of 12 amino acids.

In its sample, this clonotype was seen a few times. The chain links TRBV10-2 to TRBJ2-3, with D possibly TRBD2 on 6 matching bases. The CDR3 is made up of 14 amino acids. From germline, CDR1 is WSHSY and CDR2 SAAADI. V lost 4 bases and J lost 5, with 13 bases in between. CDR3 residues: CASSVGGPGDTQYF. As DNA, the CDR3 is TGCGCCAGCAGTGTCGGGGGACCGGGAGATACGCAGTATTTT.

This clonotype has more than one count but fewer than ten. This chain links TRBV28 with TRBJ2-7; 7 positions match TRBD2. Germline lookup yields CDR1 MDHEN and CDR2 SYDVKM. The V gene end was trimmed by 3 bases and the J gene end by 2 bases; junction bases not matched to a gene: 13. The CDR3 length is 17 residues. This CDR3 is CASSFPSSSGRAYEQYF. CDR3 nucleotide sequence: TGTGCCAGCAGTTTCCCCTCATCTAGCGGCCGGGCCTACGAGCAGTACTTC.

The sample holds a few counts of this clonotype. This chain joins TRBV19 and TRBJ2-7; TRBD1 aligns across 8 bases. This CDR3 spans 13 amino acids. Germline V gene lookup returns CDR1 LNHDA and CDR2 SQIVND (reference sequence). The trim removed 6 bases at V and 5 bases at J, leaving 6 bases unmatched. This chain's CDR3 is CASSDRGMDEQYF. CDR3 DNA: TGTGCCAGTAGCGACAGGGGAATGGACGAGCAGTACTTC.

In this sample, this clonotype turned up many times. The chain carries TRBV7-6 and TRBJ2-2; 7 nucleotides agree with TRBD1. After removal of 5 bases from V and 3 bases from J, the junction contained 3 bases not matched to a gene. The CDR3 sequence is 14 residues long. Germline V gives CDR1 SGHVS, CDR2 FNYEAQ. The CDR3 loop is CASSKGQYTGELFF. The DNA for the CDR3 is TGTGCCAGCAGCAAGGGACAGTACACCGGGGAGCTGTTTTTT.

The J gene is TRBJ2-7, the V gene TRBV10-3; D not certain. In germline, CDR1 is ENHRY, CDR2 SYGVKD. V lost 4 bases and J 2 bases, leaving 15 bases between the germline ends. The length of the CDR3 is 15 residues. As DNA, the CDR3 is TGTGCCATCAGTGTGGGTCGGGTGGAGCCCTACGAGCAGTACTTC. Translated, it gives CAISVGRVEPYEQYF.

Points on this clonotype: A much larger clonotype is one base distant, so this may be a read error. This chain uses TRBV20-1 with TRBJ2-7; D uncertain. Per the germline V gene, CDR1 is DFQATT and CDR2 is SNEGSKA (reference sequence). The CDR3 sequence is 19 residues long. With 0 bases removed from V and 2 bases from J, the gap between germline ends came to 26 bases. In DNA form, the CDR3 reads TGCAGTGCTAGAGATGATTGGAGCTCAGTCTACCCCCAGCCCTACGAGCAGTACTTC. Amino acid sequence: CSARDDWSSVYPQPYEQYF.

The V gene is TRBV6-1, the J gene TRBJ2-5, with D perhaps matching TRBD1 (5 bases). V was shortened by 6 bases and J by 4 bases, with 18 bases between the two germline ends. The CDR3 contains 15 residues. Germline loops: CDR1 MNHNS, CDR2 SASEGT. CDR3 coding DNA: TGTGCCAGCAGCCCTACCTTCGACAGTCGAGAGACCCAGTACTTC. As protein: CASSPTFDSRETQYF.

The J gene is TRBJ2-2, the V gene TRBV6-1; D tentatively fits TRBD1 or TRBD2 (6 bases each). CDR1 MNHNS and CDR2 SASEGT come from the germline V gene. Trimming stripped 7 bases from V and 6 bases from J, with 18 bases between. The CDR3 sequence is 15 residues long. CDR3 sequence reads: CASTNSGAAAGELFF. In DNA form, the CDR3 reads TGTGCCAGCACCAACTCGGGGGCTGCTGCCGGGGAGCTGTTTTTT.

There are a few counts of this clonotype. V is TRBV2 and J is TRBJ2-1; tentatively, D is TRBD1 (6 bases). The CDR3 sequence is 13 residues long. Germline V lookup: CDR1 SNHLY, CDR2 FYNNEI. V dropped 6 bases and J dropped 3 bases, with 9 bases sitting between them. Written as DNA, the CDR3 is TGTGCCAGCAGGGTAGGGGGCTACAATGAGCAGTTCTTC. Protein: CASRVGGYNEQFF.

The chain recombines TRBV20-1 with TRBJ2-7; 8 bases are shared with TRBD2. The CDR3 has 14 amino acids. Per germline, CDR1 DFQATT and CDR2 SNEGSKA (reference sequence). V dropped 5 bases and J dropped 7; count of bases not matched to a gene: 13. Written as DNA, the CDR3 is TGCAGTGCTTTACCCACAGCGGGAGCGGGAGAGCAGTACTTC. Protein: CSALPTAGAGEQYF.

This clonotype occurred many times. The CDR3 sequence: CASSLVLGSTGELFF. CDR3 nucleotide sequence: TGCGCCAGCAGCTTGGTTTTAGGGAGCACCGGGGAGCTGTTTTTT. The chain employs TRBV5-1 and TRBJ2-2; D might be TRBD2 (5 bases). Looked up from germline, CDR1 is SGHRS and CDR2 is YFSETQ. This CDR3 comprises 15 residues. The V and J ends lost 0 bases and 4 bases respectively, with 10 bases between them.

This clonotype came up a few times. The CDR3 is CASSLFRTEGYTF. The CDR3, as DNA: TGTGCCAGCAGCTTATTTAGGACAGAGGGCTACACCTTC. The V call is TRBV11-2, the J call TRBJ1-2; D may be TRBD1 (6 bases). CDR3 size: 13 residues. The V end was cut by 2 bases, the J end by 8 bases, with 12 bases between. CDR1 is SGHAT, CDR2 FQNNGV, per germline.

This clonotype was observed at least ten times. The J gene is TRBJ2-1, the V gene TRBV6-1; possibly TRBD2 for D (6 bases). The V and J ends lost 6 bases and 2 bases respectively, with 11 bases between them. Germline V gene data show CDR1 as MNHNS and CDR2 as SASEGT. This CDR3 comprises 14 residues. CDR3 protein: CASSGAGTYNEQFF. CDR3 DNA sequence: TGTGCCAGCAGCGGGGCGGGAACCTACAATGAGCAGTTCTTC.

This clonotype was detected many times. J is TRBJ1-2 and V is TRBV12-3 or TRBV12-4; D gene ambiguous. Trimming pared 4 bases from V and 8 bases from J, leaving 17 bases between. The CDR3 has 14 amino acids. In nucleotides, the CDR3 is TGTGCCAGCAGTTGGAGCAGCCGACCGGGCGGCTACACCTTC. As protein: CASSWSSRPGGYTF.